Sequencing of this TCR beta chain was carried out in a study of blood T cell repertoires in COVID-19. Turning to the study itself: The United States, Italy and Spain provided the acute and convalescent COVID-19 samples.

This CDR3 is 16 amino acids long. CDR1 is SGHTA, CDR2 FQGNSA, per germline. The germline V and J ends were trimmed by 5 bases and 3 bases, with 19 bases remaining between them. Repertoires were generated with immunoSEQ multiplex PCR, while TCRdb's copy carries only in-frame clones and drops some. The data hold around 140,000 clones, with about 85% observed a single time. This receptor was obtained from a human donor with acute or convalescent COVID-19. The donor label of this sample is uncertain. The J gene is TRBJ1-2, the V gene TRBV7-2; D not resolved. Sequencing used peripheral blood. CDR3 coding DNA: TGTGCCAGCAGCCCCCGAGCCCCAGCGAATTACTATGGCTACACCTTC. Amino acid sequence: CASSPRAPANYYGYTF.